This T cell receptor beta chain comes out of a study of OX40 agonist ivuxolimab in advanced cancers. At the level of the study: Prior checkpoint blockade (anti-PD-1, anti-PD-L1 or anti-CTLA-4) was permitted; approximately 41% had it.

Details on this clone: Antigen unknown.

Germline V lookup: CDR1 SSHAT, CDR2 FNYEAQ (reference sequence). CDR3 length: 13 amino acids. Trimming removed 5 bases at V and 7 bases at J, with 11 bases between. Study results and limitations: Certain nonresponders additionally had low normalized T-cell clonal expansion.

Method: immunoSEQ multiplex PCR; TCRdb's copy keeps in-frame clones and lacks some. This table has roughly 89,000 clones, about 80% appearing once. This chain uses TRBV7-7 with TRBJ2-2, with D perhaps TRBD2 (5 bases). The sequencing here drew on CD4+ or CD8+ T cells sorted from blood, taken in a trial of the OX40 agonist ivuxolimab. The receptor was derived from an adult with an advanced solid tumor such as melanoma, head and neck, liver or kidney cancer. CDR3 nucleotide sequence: TGTGCCAGCAGCCCTAGCTCTGGCGGGGAGCTGTTTTTT. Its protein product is CASSPSSGGELFF.